These 26 T cell receptor beta chains share one sample of origin, sequenced in a study of blood T cell repertoires in COVID-19. TCRdb keeps only in-frame clones here, not all; method: immunoSEQ multiplex PCR. The profile covers just under 85,000 clones, with over 80% appearing a single time and about 31% taken by the ten largest. Sequenced input: peripheral blood. Source of these receptors: a woman older than 75 with acute or convalescent COVID-19.

This chain links TRBV24-1 with TRBJ2-1, with TRBD2 matching 9 bases. Germline V gene lookup returns CDR1 KGHDR and CDR2 SFDVKD. CDR3 length equals 17 residues. Trimming took 2 bases from V and 0 from J; bases not matched to a gene: 4. The CDR3 spells CATSDWGGGASYNEQFF. DNA of the CDR3: TGTGCCACCAGTGATTGGGGCGGGGGGGCCTCCTACAATGAGCAGTTCTTC.

This CDR3 reads CASSSDRVTGELFF. The CDR3 region has the DNA TGTGCCAGCTCGAGCGACAGGGTCACCGGGGAGCTGTTTTTT. The J gene is TRBJ2-2, the V gene TRBV18; 7 bases are a match to TRBD1. The CDR3 is made up of 14 amino acids. Germline trimming cut 6 bases from V and 4 bases from J; bases unmatched to any gene: 5. CDR1 is KGHSH, CDR2 LQKENI, per germline. Full variable domain (missing parts from reference TRBV18 and TRBJ2-2): NAGVMQNPRHLVRRRGQEARLRCSPMKGHSHVYWYRQLPEEGLKFMVYLQKENIIDESGMPKERFSAEFPKEGPSILRIQQVVRGDSAAYFCASSSDRVTGELFFGEGSRLTVL.

The rearrangement links TRBV28 to TRBJ2-7, with a possible D match to TRBD1 (5 bases). CDR3 length: 13 residues. CDR1 and CDR2 from the germline V gene are MDHEN and SYDVKM. The V gene lost 6 bases and the J gene lost 0 bases, with 9 bases spanning the gap. The CDR3 sequence is CASSPTVSYEQYF. CDR3 nucleotide sequence: TGTGCCAGCAGCCCGACAGTCTCCTACGAGCAGTACTTC.

V usage is TRBV4-1 and J usage is TRBJ2-3; TRBD1 matches at 9 bases. Germline V CDR1 and CDR2: MGHRA, YSYEKL. The CDR3 has 16 amino acids. V lost 1 base and J lost 2; bases outside the gene matches: 4. CDR3 protein: CASSQGQGGDTDTQYF. DNA of the CDR3: TGCGCCAGCAGCCAAGGACAGGGGGGAGACACAGATACGCAGTATTTT.

This chain connects TRBV9 to TRBJ2-3; 10 nucleotides line up with TRBD2. V trimming: 3 bases; J trimming: 5 bases; junction bases outside the gene matches: 9. Germline CDR1 SGDLS, CDR2 YYNGEE. This CDR3 has 16 residues. CDR3 protein: CASSGLAGAEGDTQYF. In nucleotides, the CDR3 is TGTGCCAGCAGCGGCCTAGCGGGAGCCGAAGGAGATACGCAGTATTTT.

The chain couples TRBV6-5 to TRBJ1-1, with D possibly matching TRBD1 (6 bases). This CDR3 contains 15 residues. Germline V gene data show CDR1 as MNHEY and CDR2 as SVGAGI. The CDR3 coding sequence is TGTGCTAGCCGGGCGAGGGGGAGCATGAACACTGAAGCTTTCTTT. Translating it yields CASRARGSMNTEAFF.

The V call is TRBV27, the J call TRBJ2-1; TRBD2 agrees at 13 bases. V dropped 2 bases and J dropped 1; count of bases not matched to a gene: 2. The CDR3 spans 17 residues. The V gene's germline CDR1 is MNHEY and CDR2 SMNVEV (reference sequence). The CDR3, as DNA: TGTGCCAGCAGTTTACGGACTAGCGGGAGTTCCTACAATGAGCAGTTCTTC. As protein: CASSLRTSGSSYNEQFF.

This clone was recorded a few times. V is TRBV11-2 and J is TRBJ2-2, with 10 bases that match TRBD2. Germline lookup yields CDR1 SGHAT and CDR2 FQNNGV. The CDR3 length is 16 residues. V lost 5 bases and J lost 4; bases outside the gene matches: 7. This chain's CDR3 is CASSPRLAGGTGELFF. CDR3 coding DNA: TGTGCCAGCAGCCCGCGACTAGCGGGCGGCACCGGGGAGCTGTTTTTT. The complete variable domain, with remaining parts taken from reference TRBV11-2 and TRBJ2-2, reads EAGVAQSPRYKIIEKRQSVAFWCNPISGHATLYWYQQILGQGPKLLIQFQNNGVVDDSQLPKDRFSAERLKGVDSTLKIQPAKLEDSAVYLCASSPRLAGGTGELFFGEGSRLTVL.

The chain combines TRBV4-1 with TRBJ2-5, with TRBD1 as a possible D gene (6 bases). V was clipped by 2 bases and J by 3 bases, with 16 bases between them. This CDR3 is built from 16 residues. CDR1 MGHRA and CDR2 YSYEKL come from the germline V gene. This CDR3 is CASSQRYGAGEETQYF. The CDR3 DNA reads as TGCGCCAGCAGCCAACGTTACGGTGCAGGGGAAGAGACCCAGTACTTC.

This clone was recorded a few times. This chain links TRBV7-2 with TRBJ2-2; D might be TRBD1 (5 bases). The germline V gene encodes CDR1 SGHTA and CDR2 FQGNSA. The V and J ends lost 1 base and 3 bases respectively, with 9 bases between them. This CDR3 has 15 amino acids. This CDR3 reads CASSLVGADTGELFF. Written as DNA, the CDR3 is TGTGCCAGCAGCTTAGTTGGGGCAGACACCGGGGAGCTGTTTTTT.

This chain uses TRBV19 with TRBJ2-3, with D maybe TRBD1 (6 bases). V gave up 11 bases and J gave up 2 bases, with 17 bases separating them. The germline V gene has CDR1 LNHDA and CDR2 SQIVND (reference sequence). This CDR3 has 14 residues. CDR3 in amino acids: CALRGPAPTDTQYF. The CDR3 DNA is TGTGCCCTCAGGGGCCCGGCCCCCACAGATACGCAGTATTTT.

The V call is TRBV5-8, the J call TRBJ1-1; no clear D. Trimming took 3 bases from V and 0 from J, leaving 12 bases between them. The CDR3 covers 15 residues. Germline assignment: CDR1 SGHTS and CDR2 YDEGEE. The CDR3, as DNA: TGTGCCAGCAGCTACAGAGGGAGACTGAACACTGAAGCTTTCTTT. Amino acid sequence: CASSYRGRLNTEAFF.

The V call is TRBV11-3, the J call TRBJ2-5; the match to TRBD2 covers 7 bases. After removal of 2 bases from V and 4 bases from J, the junction contained 7 bases not matched to a gene. Germline V gene sequence: CDR1 SGHNT, CDR2 YENEEA. CDR3 length: 15 amino acids. The CDR3 DNA reads TGTGCCAGCAGCTTAAGGGCAGGGAGGGGAGAGACCCAGTACTTC. It translates to CASSLRAGRGETQYF.

CDR3 residues: CASSPGLAETQYF. The CDR3 bases are TGTGCCAGCAGCCCCGGACTAGCTGAGACCCAGTACTTC. This chain connects TRBV11-2 to TRBJ2-5, with 8 bases lining up with TRBD2. V dropped 5 bases and J dropped 5; count of bases not matched to a gene: 4. Germline V gives CDR1 SGHAT, CDR2 FQNNGV. This CDR3 has 13 residues.

V gene TRBV9 combines with J gene TRBJ2-1, with 10 nucleotides matching TRBD2. The junction had 3 bases not matched to a gene; V was cut back by 0 bases and J by 0 bases. In germline, CDR1 is SGDLS, CDR2 YYNGEE. The CDR3 is 17 residues long. CDR3 protein: CASSVVSSGSSYNEQFF. The CDR3 DNA is TGTGCCAGCAGCGTAGTGTCTAGCGGGAGCTCCTACAATGAGCAGTTCTTC.

Written as DNA, the CDR3 is TGTGCCAGCAGTTACATGGGGACAGGGGGAGATGAGACCCAGTACTTC. As protein: CASSYMGTGGDETQYF. The V and J genes are TRBV6-5 and TRBJ2-5, with 11 nucleotides matching TRBD1. The germline CDR1 and CDR2 sequences are MNHEY and SVGAGI. The CDR3 is 16 amino acids. The V and J ends lost 2 bases and 5 bases, in that order; junction bases with no gene match: 7.

This clone was recorded a few times. V gene TRBV5-4 combines with J gene TRBJ2-7; the match to TRBD2 covers 7 bases. The germline V gene encodes CDR1 SGHNT and CDR2 YYREEE (reference sequence). V lost 1 base, J lost 0 bases, and 10 bases stayed unmatched. The CDR3 totals 17 residues. DNA for the CDR3: TGTGCCAGCAGCTTGTGGGGGGGACGGTGGAACTCCTACGAGCAGTACTTC. This gives the protein CASSLWGGRWNSYEQYF.

The chain couples TRBV19 to TRBJ2-7, with TRBD2 as a possible D gene (5 bases). The CDR3 totals 13 residues. The germline V gene encodes CDR1 LNHDA and CDR2 SQIVND (reference sequence). V lost 6 bases and J 3 bases, leaving 12 bases between the germline ends. In DNA, the CDR3 is TGTGCCAGTAGCCCGGACGGACTCTACGAGCAGTACTTC. Translating gives CASSPDGLYEQYF.

The chain joins TRBV5-1 to TRBJ2-1, with 8 positions matching TRBD1. The CDR3 consists of 12 residues. Germline V gene lookup returns CDR1 SGHRS and CDR2 YFSETQ. The V segment lost 3 bases and the J segment 9 bases; nucleotides outside the gene matches: 2. In DNA, the CDR3 is TGCGCCAGCAGCTCACAGGGGGTTGAGCAGTTCTTC. Its protein product is CASSSQGVEQFF.

V and J are TRBV27 and TRBJ2-4; D may be TRBD2 (6 bases). The CDR3 contains 14 residues. Germline CDR1 is MNHEY and CDR2 is SMNVEV (reference sequence). V was pared by 8 bases and J by 2 bases, with 13 bases between. The CDR3 DNA is TGTGCCAGCCCCCCCCGGGAGACCAAAAACATTCAGTACTTC. Its translation: CASPPRETKNIQYF.

V gene TRBV10-3 combines with J gene TRBJ1-6, with TRBD1 matching 9 bases. The junction had 8 bases not matched to a gene; V was cut back by 2 bases and J by 6 bases. Germline V gene sequence: CDR1 ENHRY, CDR2 SYGVKD. This CDR3 is 17 amino acids long. The CDR3 loop is CAISEGGPGQGNSPLHF. The CDR3 nucleotides are TGTGCCATCAGTGAGGGGGGTCCGGGACAGGGTAATTCACCCCTCCACTTT.

The V gene is TRBV19, the J gene TRBJ2-5, with D tentatively TRBD1 (7 bases). The germline V gene encodes CDR1 LNHDA and CDR2 SQIVND (reference sequence). The CDR3 has 17 amino acids. The germline V and J ends were trimmed by 4 bases and 3 bases, with 21 bases remaining between them. CDR3 amino acids: CASSTETGTRGKETQYF. CDR3 bases: TGTGCCAGTAGTACGGAGACAGGGACTCGTGGAAAAGAGACCCAGTACTTC. The entire variable domain, with the rest obtained from reference TRBV19 and TRBJ2-5, is as follows: DGGITQSPKYLFRKEGQNVTLSCEQNLNHDAMYWYRQDPGQGLRLIYYSQIVNDFQKGDIAEGYSVSREKKESFPLTVTSAQKNPTAFYLCASSTETGTRGKETQYFGPGTRLLVL.

The genes are TRBV5-1 and TRBJ2-2; 8 nucleotides align to TRBD1. Germline V gives CDR1 SGHRS, CDR2 YFSETQ. V shed 4 bases and J 5 bases; nucleotides not matched to a gene: 13. There are 17 residues in the CDR3. In DNA, the CDR3 is TGCGCCAGCAGCACAACACCTCAGGGGGCGCTAACCGGGGAGCTGTTTTTT. It is translated as CASSTTPQGALTGELFF.

This clone was detected once. The chain links TRBV18 to TRBJ2-2; 10 nucleotides match TRBD2. Trimming at V came to 5 bases and at J to 3 bases, leaving 6 bases not matched to a gene. There are 16 residues in the CDR3. CDR1 and CDR2 (germline): KGHSH, LQKENI. This CDR3 is CASSTSLAGDTGELFF. CDR3 in DNA: TGTGCCAGCTCAACCTCGCTAGCGGGGGACACCGGGGAGCTGTTTTTT. The variable domain in full, with the rest retrieved from reference TRBV18 and TRBJ2-2, is NAGVMQNPRHLVRRRGQEARLRCSPMKGHSHVYWYRQLPEEGLKFMVYLQKENIIDESGMPKERFSAEFPKEGPSILRIQQVVRGDSAAYFCASSTSLAGDTGELFFGEGSRLTVL.

CDR3 coding DNA: TGTGCCAGCAGGCCGACTTGGAACACCGGGGAGCTGTTTTTT. It codes for CASRPTWNTGELFF. The V gene is TRBV2, the J gene TRBJ2-2, with D hard to call. CDR1 is SNHLY, CDR2 FYNNEI, per germline. This CDR3 comprises 14 residues. Deletions cut 6 bases from V and 1 base from J, with 9 bases between.

V usage is TRBV6-1 and J usage is TRBJ1-1; a possible D gene is TRBD1 (5 bases). Germline V lookup: CDR1 MNHNS, CDR2 SASEGT. The CDR3 sequence is 15 residues long. With 3 bases removed from V and 1 base from J, the gap between germline ends came to 12 bases. CDR3 sequence: CASSELTDRNTEAFF. In DNA, the CDR3 is TGTGCCAGCAGTGAGCTGACTGACAGGAACACTGAAGCTTTCTTT.